This T cell receptor (beta chain) was sequenced during a study of blood T cell repertoires in COVID-19. Overall study: The United States, Italy and Spain supplied acute and convalescent COVID-19 samples. The analysed material was cDNA or gDNA that came from T cells, B-cell-depleted T cells, or PBMCs.

The ends were cut back, 4 bases at V and 3 bases at J, with 10 bases in the middle. CDR1 is SGHDN, CDR2 FVKESK, per germline. This CDR3 has 14 amino acids. Seattle enrolled patients during active infection and tracked them longitudinally. Source study methods: Amplification of reference gene primers was used by the study to estimate nucleated cell counts. The table came from immunoSEQ multiplex PCR; TCRdb's copy has only in-frame clones and leaves some out. V, J and clone size were drawn from that table, and D and trimming were deduced from the DNA. The sample gives just over 250,000 clones, over 70% of which show up once; about 9.4% is in the top ten.

This TCR came from a woman in her 70s with COVID-19, enrolled during active disease. The chain combines TRBV14 with TRBJ2-1, with a possible D match to TRBD1 (5 bases). The sample taken for sequencing was peripheral blood. The CDR3 region has the DNA TGTGCCAGCAGCCCGGACATGAACTACAATGAGCAGTTCTTC. Residues: CASSPDMNYNEQFF.